A selection of T cell receptor beta chains follows, all from one sample in a study of CD8 T cells in ankylosing spondylitis. MiXCR was run by TCRdb on the 5' RACE reads, yielding one entry per CDR3 protein. The sample holds about 160,000 distinct CDR3 sequences; roughly 18% are singletons and the top ten take over 7%. Sequencing was carried out using blood, either unsorted or a sorted T cell fraction (not recorded which). The receptors originated from a male donor with ankylosing spondylitis or in good health (not recorded which). Both conserved end residues are part of each CDR3. The D gene is left open where the match is weak. Clone size appears in some rows only: once, few, many, or a class for an expanded clone.

d_gene | j_gene | abundance | v_gene | CDR3aa | CDR3nt
TRBD2 | TRBJ2-1 | many | TRBV20-1 | CSARDLRTSVYNEQFF | TGCAGTGCTAGAGATCTTCGGACTAGCGTCTACAATGAGCAGTTCTTC
. | TRBJ1-5 | . | TRBV5-1 | CASSSLRAGQPQHF | TGCGCCAGCAGCTCTCTCAGGGCGGGGCAGCCCCAGCATTTT
TRBD1 | TRBJ2-6 | . | TRBV5-4 | CASRSYGTGLSGANVLTF | TGTGCCAGCAGGAGCTACGGGACAGGGTTGTCTGGGGCCAACGTCCTGACTTTC
TRBD2 | TRBJ2-7 | few | TRBV7-9 | CASSHPPGLVSYEQYF | TGTGCCAGCAGCCATCCACCGGGACTAGTCTCCTACGAGCAGTACTTC
TRBD2 | TRBJ2-1 | many | TRBV5-1 | CASSIGLAVYNEQFF | TGCGCCAGCAGCATCGGACTAGCCGTTTACAATGAGCAGTTCTTC
TRBD2 | TRBJ2-2 | few | TRBV5-1 | CASSILAGPSTGELFF | TGCGCCAGCAGCATCCTAGCGGGACCAAGCACCGGGGAGCTGTTTTTT
TRBD2 | TRBJ2-5 | many | TRBV5-1 | CASSPAPAGPQETQYF | TGCGCCAGCAGCCCCGCCCCAGCGGGACCCCAAGAGACCCAGTACTTC
. | TRBJ2-3 | many | TRBV20-1 | CSAPEGTLTQYF | TGCAGTGCGCCAGAGGGGACTCTGACGCAGTATTTT
. | TRBJ1-1 | . | TRBV29-1 | CSVESMVSNTEAFF | TGCAGCGTTGAAAGCATGGTGAGCAACACTGAAGCTTTCTTT
. | TRBJ2-1 | once | TRBV5-1 | CASSWDGNNEQFF | TGCGCCAGCAGCTGGGACGGGAACAATGAGCAGTTCTTC
TRBD1 | TRBJ2-7 | many | TRBV5-1 | CASSLNRMDRRYEQYF | TGCGCCAGCAGCCTCAATAGAATGGACAGGAGGTACGAGCAGTACTTC
. | TRBJ2-3 | many | TRBV12-3/TRBV12-4 | CASSPGRLSTDTQYF | TGTGCCAGCAGTCCGGGACGCTTAAGCACAGATACGCAGTATTTT
TRBD1 | TRBJ1-5 | many | TRBV10-3 | CAISESGQGQPQHF | TGTGCCATCAGTGAGTCGGGACAGGGTCAGCCCCAGCATTTT
. | TRBJ2-7 | many | TRBV4-1 | CASSQEAESSYEQYF | TGCGCCAGCAGCCAAGAAGCGGAAAGCTCCTACGAGCAGTACTTC
. | TRBJ1-1 | many | TRBV4-1 | CASRSGKGGVNTEAFF | TGCGCCAGCAGGTCAGGTAAAGGGGGGGTGAACACTGAAGCTTTCTTT
. | TRBJ2-2 | many | TRBV5-1 | CASSLALRRATNTGELFF | TGCGCCAGCAGCTTGGCTCTCCGGCGGGCCACGAACACCGGGGAGCTGTTTTTT
. | TRBJ1-5 | few | TRBV12-3/TRBV12-4 | CASSPRGGGSNQPQHF | TGTGCCAGCAGCCCCCGGGGGGGCGGGAGCAATCAGCCCCAGCATTTT
. | TRBJ2-1 | . | TRBV6-1 | CASSDNSLLISSYNEQFF | TGTGCCAGCAGTGATAATTCACTATTGATAAGCTCCTACAATGAGCAGTTCTTC
TRBD1 | TRBJ2-2 | many | TRBV6-1 | CASSGGQVNTGELFF | TGTGCCAGCAGTGGGGGACAGGTGAACACCGGGGAGCTGTTTTTT
. | TRBJ2-2 | many | TRBV6-1 | CASGNTGELFF | TGTGCCAGCGGGAACACCGGGGAGCTGTTTTTT
. | TRBJ2-1 | many | TRBV29-1 | CSQEQGRYNEQFF | TGCAGCCAAGAACAGGGACGGTACAATGAGCAGTTCTTC
. | TRBJ2-7 | few | TRBV2 | CASRAPKGLGQYF | TGTGCCAGCAGGGCTCCTAAGGGACTCGGGCAGTACTTC
TRBD2 | TRBJ2-7 | . | TRBV12-3/TRBV12-4 | CATRGGKVYEQYF | TGTGCCACCCGGGGGGGAAAGGTCTACGAGCAGTACTTC
TRBD2 | TRBJ2-1 | . | TRBV7-2 | CASSSSGLAETNEQFF | TGTGCCAGCAGCTCATCGGGACTAGCGGAAACCAATGAGCAGTTCTTC
. | TRBJ2-2 | few | TRBV28 | CASSLVTTFGGELFF | TGTGCCAGCAGCCTGGTGACTACATTCGGGGGGGAGCTGTTTTTT
TRBD1 | TRBJ2-1 | many | TRBV29-1 | CSGKTGTVYYNEQFF | TGCAGCGGCAAAACCGGGACAGTCTACTACAATGAGCAGTTCTTC
TRBD1 | TRBJ1-5 | . | TRBV5-6 | CASRRTGGDQPQHF | TGTGCCAGCAGGAGGACAGGGGGCGATCAGCCCCAGCATTTT
TRBD1 | TRBJ1-6 | few | TRBV6-5 | CASSYRGLNSPLHF | TGTGCCAGCAGTTACAGGGGGCTCAATTCACCCCTCCACTTT
. | TRBJ1-1 | few | TRBV7-2 | CASSPRPNTEAFF | TGTGCCAGCAGCCCCCGTCCGAACACTGAAGCTTTCTTT
. | TRBJ1-4 | . | TRBV29-1 | CSVGGADEKLFF | TGCAGCGTTGGCGGGGCTGATGAAAAACTGTTTTTT
TRBD1 | TRBJ2-7 | . | TRBV14 | CASSQGPGQIYEQYF | TGTGCCAGCAGCCAAGGCCCGGGACAGATTTACGAGCAGTACTTC
. | TRBJ2-7 | . | TRBV28 | CASSSLRDMSYEQYF | TGTGCCAGCAGTTCCCTCCGGGACATGAGCTACGAGCAGTACTTC
. | TRBJ2-7 | many | TRBV18 | CASSPRDTSYEQYF | TGTGCCAGCTCACCGAGGGACACATCCTACGAGCAGTACTTC